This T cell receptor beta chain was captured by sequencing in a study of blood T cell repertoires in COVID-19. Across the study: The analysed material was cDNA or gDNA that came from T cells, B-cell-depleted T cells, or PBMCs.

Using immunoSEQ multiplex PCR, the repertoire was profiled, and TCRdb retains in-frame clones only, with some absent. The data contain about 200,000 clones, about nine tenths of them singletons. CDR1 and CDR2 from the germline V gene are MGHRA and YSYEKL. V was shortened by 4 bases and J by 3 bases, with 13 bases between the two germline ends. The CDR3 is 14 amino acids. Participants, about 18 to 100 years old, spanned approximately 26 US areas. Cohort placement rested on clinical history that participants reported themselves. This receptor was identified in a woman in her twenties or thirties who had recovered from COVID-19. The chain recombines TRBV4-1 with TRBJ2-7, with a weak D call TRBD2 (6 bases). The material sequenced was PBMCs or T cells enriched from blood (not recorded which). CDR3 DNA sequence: TGCGCCAGCAGCCCGGGGGACTCCAGCTACGAGCAGTACTTC. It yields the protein CASSPGDSSYEQYF.